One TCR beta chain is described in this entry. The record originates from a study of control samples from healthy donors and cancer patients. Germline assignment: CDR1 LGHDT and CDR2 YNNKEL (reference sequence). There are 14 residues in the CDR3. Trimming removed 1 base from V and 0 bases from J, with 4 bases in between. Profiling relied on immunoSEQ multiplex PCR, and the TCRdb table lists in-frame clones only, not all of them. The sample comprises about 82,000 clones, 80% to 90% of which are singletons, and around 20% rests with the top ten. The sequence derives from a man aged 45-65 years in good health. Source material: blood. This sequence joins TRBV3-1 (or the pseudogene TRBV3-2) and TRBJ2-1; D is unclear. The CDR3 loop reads CASSQGPSYNEQFF. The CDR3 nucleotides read TGTGCCAGCAGCCAAGGGCCCTCCTACAATGAGCAGTTCTTC.